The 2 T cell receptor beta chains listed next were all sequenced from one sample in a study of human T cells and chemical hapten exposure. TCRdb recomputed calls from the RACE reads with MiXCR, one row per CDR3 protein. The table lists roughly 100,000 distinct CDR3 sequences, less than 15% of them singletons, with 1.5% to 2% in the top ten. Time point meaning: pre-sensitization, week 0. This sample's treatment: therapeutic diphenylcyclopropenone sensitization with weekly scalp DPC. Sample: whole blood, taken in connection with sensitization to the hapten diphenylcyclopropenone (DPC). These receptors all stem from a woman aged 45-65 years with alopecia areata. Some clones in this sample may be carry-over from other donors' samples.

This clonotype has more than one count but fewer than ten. CDR3 in amino acids: CASSLGATYRAGGTDTQYF. The DNA for the CDR3 is TGTGCCAGCAGCTTAGGTGCGACATATCGGGCCGGAGGTACAGATACGCAGTATTTT. The chain combines TRBV7-2 with TRBJ2-3; D is possibly TRBD2 (5 bases). Trimming took 1 base from V and 3 from J, leaving 23 bases between them. The CDR3 runs 19 residues. Per germline, CDR1 SGHTA and CDR2 FQGNSA.

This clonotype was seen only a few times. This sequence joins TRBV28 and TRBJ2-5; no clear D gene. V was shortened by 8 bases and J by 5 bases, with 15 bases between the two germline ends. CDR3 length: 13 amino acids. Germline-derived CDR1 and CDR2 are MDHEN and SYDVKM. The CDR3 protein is CASGSHPRETQYF. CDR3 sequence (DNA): TGTGCCAGCGGATCACATCCCAGGGAGACCCAGTACTTC.